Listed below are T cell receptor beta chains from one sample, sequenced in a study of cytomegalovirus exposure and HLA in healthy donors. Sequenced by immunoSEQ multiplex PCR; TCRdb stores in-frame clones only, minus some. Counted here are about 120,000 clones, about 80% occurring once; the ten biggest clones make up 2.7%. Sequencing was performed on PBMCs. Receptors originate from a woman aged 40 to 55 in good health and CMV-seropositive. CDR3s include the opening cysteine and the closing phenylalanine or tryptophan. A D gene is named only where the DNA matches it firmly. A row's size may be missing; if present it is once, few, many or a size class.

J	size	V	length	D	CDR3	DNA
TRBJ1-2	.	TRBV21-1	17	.	CASSRLGTGKENYGYTF	TGTGCCAGCAGCAGACTCGGGACAGGGAAAGAGAACTATGGCTACACCTTC
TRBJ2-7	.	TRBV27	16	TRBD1	CASSLWGQRISYEQYF	TGTGCCAGCAGTTTATGGGGACAGCGAATCTCCTACGAGCAGTACTTC
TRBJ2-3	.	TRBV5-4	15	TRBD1	CASSETGGPTDTQYF	TGTGCCAGCAGCGAAACAGGGGGGCCCACAGATACGCAGTATTTT
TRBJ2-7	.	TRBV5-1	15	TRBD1	CASSLGGTGSYEQYF	TGCGCCAGCAGCTTGGGTGGGACAGGGTCCTACGAGCAGTACTTC
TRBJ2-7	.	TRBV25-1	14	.	CASSGTGGLREQYF	TGTGCCAGCAGTGGCACCGGGGGGCTTCGGGAGCAGTACTTC
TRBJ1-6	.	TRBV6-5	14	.	CASSYSTVSSPLHF	TGTGCCAGCAGTTACTCGACAGTCAGTTCACCCCTCCACTTT
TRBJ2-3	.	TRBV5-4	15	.	CASSPARPNTDTQYF	TGTGCCAGCAGCCCCGCGCGTCCGAACACAGATACGCAGTATTTT
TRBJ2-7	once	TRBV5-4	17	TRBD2	CASSLGGGLARSYEQYF	TGTGCCAGCAGCTTGGGGGGGGGACTAGCGCGCTCCTACGAGCAGTACTTC
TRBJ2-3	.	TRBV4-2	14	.	CASSHRQDTDTQYF	TGTGCCAGCAGCCACCGACAGGACACAGATACGCAGTATTTT
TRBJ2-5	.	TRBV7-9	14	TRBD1	CASSSTGGRETQYF	TGTGCCAGCAGCTCAACAGGGGGCAGAGAGACCCAGTACTTC
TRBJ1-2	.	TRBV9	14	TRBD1	CASSETGGIYGYTF	TGTGCCAGCAGCGAGACAGGGGGCATCTATGGCTACACCTTC
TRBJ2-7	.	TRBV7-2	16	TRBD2	CASSATLAGGSYEQYF	TGTGCCAGCAGCGCCACCCTAGCGGGGGGGTCCTACGAGCAGTACTTC
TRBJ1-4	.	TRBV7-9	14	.	CASSLPGSSEKLFF	TGTGCCAGCAGCTTACCAGGGTCGAGTGAAAAACTGTTTTTT
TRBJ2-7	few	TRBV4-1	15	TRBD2	CASSQGAGGTYEQYF	TGCGCCAGCAGCCAAGGAGCGGGGGGAACCTACGAGCAGTACTTC
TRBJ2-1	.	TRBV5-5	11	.	CASSPAGLQFF	TGTGCCAGCAGCCCGGCGGGCTTGCAGTTCTTC
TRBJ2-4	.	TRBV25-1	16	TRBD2	CASSESRGEAGGIQYF	TGTGCCAGCAGTGAGTCTCGGGGGGAAGCGGGAGGCATTCAGTACTTC
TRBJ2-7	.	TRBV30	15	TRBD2	CAWSRLAGSSYEQYF	TGTGCCTGGAGTCGGTTAGCGGGAAGTTCCTACGAGCAGTACTTC
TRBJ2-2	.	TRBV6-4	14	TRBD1	CASRGQGNTGELFF	TGTGCCAGCCGGGGACAGGGGAACACCGGGGAGCTGTTTTTT
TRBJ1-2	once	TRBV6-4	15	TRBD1	CASSAGSGTGEGYTF	TGTGCCAGCAGTGCAGGATCCGGGACAGGGGAAGGCTACACCTTC
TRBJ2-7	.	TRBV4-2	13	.	CASSQGPVYEQYF	TGTGCCAGCAGCCAAGGTCCCGTTTACGAGCAGTACTTC
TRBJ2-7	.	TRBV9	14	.	CASSVSGNTYEQYF	TGTGCCAGCAGCGTGAGCGGAAACACCTACGAGCAGTACTTC
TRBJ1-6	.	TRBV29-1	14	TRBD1	CSVSGTGYNSPLHF	TGCAGCGTTTCCGGGACAGGCTATAATTCCCCCCTCCACTTT
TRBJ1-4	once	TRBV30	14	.	CAWSVGTLNEKLFF	TGTGCCTGGAGTGTAGGGACTCTAAATGAAAAACTGTTTTTT
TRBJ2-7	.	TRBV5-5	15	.	CASSLFSGSSYEQYF	TGTGCCAGCAGCTTGTTCAGCGGGTCGTCCTACGAGCAGTACTTC
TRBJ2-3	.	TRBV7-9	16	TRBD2	CASSSGLAGGTDTQYF	TGTGCCAGCAGCTCAGGACTAGCGGGGGGCACAGATACGCAGTATTTT